The clone carrying this T cell receptor (beta chain) was detected a few times. Its antigen is not known. These data come from a study of response to subunit inactivated influenza vaccine. Broader study findings: A suggestion made by the authors is that each seasonal influenza vaccination recruits few new T cells.

The CDR3 has 21 residues. TCRdb re-called the RT-PCR reads with MiXCR, one entry per CDR3 protein. The profile shows fewer than 650,000 distinct CDR3 sequences, 10% to 15% of them singletons. The input for sequencing was PBMCs from blood, taken 40 to 50 days after vaccination. The J gene is TRBJ1-5, the V gene TRBV21-1; the D call in the table, TRBD1, was not verified against the DNA. TRBV21-1 is designated a pseudogene. This receptor was obtained from a man aged 45-65 years who received an inactivated influenza vaccine. For the CDR3, the DNA is TGTGCCAGCAGCAAAGAGAGGATAGGCAGGGGGCACGGGGATAGCAATCAGCCCCAGCATTTT. It yields the protein CASSKERIGRGHGDSNQPQHF.